This section outlines one T cell receptor beta chain sequence together with its context. Its cognate antigen has yet to be identified. The input lacks base qualities; no much larger clone sits a single base away. Patients with a history of autoimmune disease or receiving systemic immunosuppression were excluded from the trial. Peripheral blood for TCR sequencing was collected from all dose cohorts at baseline, on cycle 4 day 1, and on cycle 7 day 1. The samples were drawn from a first-in-human, open-label, multicenter phase I dose-escalation trial of ivuxolimab. The trial enrolled adults with locally advanced or metastatic head and neck squamous cell, hepatocellular, melanoma or renal cell carcinoma. Before TCR sequencing, CD4+ T cells and CD8+ T cells from peripheral blood were sorted into separate populations. The sample comes from a study of OX40 agonist ivuxolimab in advanced cancers. Concerning the study at large: Ivuxolimab, which targeted the costimulatory receptor OX40 (CD134), was an agonistic, fully human IgG2 monoclonal antibody. Intravenous ivuxolimab was administered to patients every 2 weeks at six dose levels: 0.01, 0.1, 0.3, 1.5, 3 and 10 mg/kg. Of the approximately 54 dose-escalation patients, hepatocellular carcinoma was present in around 20, melanoma in approximately 15, renal cell carcinoma in 9 and head and neck cancer in 9. A male proportion of roughly 80% and a mean age of 60 years, ranging from about 20 to 80, were recorded for the dose-escalation cohort. Prior anti-PD-1, anti-PD-L1 or anti-CTLA-4 therapy was permitted, and 40% to 50% of dose-escalation patients had received checkpoint inhibitors. Three dose-escalation patients achieved partial responses, one with hepatocellular carcinoma and two with cutaneous melanoma. The purpose of peripheral TCRbeta sequencing was to test whether ivuxolimab changed TCR sequence diversity and led to clonal T-cell expansion. The paper reports the monotherapy dose-escalation portion (N of about 50 patients) of the phase I ivuxolimab trial.

The V end gives up 1 base and the J end 4 bases, leaving 13 bases in the junction not matched to a gene. The CDR3 sequence holds 18 residues, the cysteine and phenylalanine included. The retained sequence is limited to the CDR3, 54 bases, with the frame set at the first base. CDR1 and CDR2 were assigned from the germline V gene as SGHNT and YENEEA. To sequence the TCRbeta CDR3 region, genomic DNA was isolated from the sorted cells. The immunoSEQ Assay was used to sequence the TCRbeta CDR3 regions. TCRdb obtained this table from immuneACCESS and retained in-frame rearrangements with V and J assigned. These tables miss some clones; where compared with another copy, unresolved V genes account for less than half of the shortfall, and the remainder is unexplained. This sample has more than 65,000 clones in its table, and around 84% of those were observed once. The ten largest account for around 2.3% of the sample.

Findings and caveats that apply to the study as a whole: Low levels of normalized T-cell clonal expansion were also seen in some patients who did not respond. At doses of 0.1 to 3.0 mg/kg, clonal expansion of both CD4+ and CD8+ blood T cells was observed from baseline to week 6. Which antigens the clonally expanded peripheral T cells were specific for was not determined. After ivuxolimab, more expanded clones were found on average in CD8+ T cells than in CD4+ T cells. In the 0.1-3.0 mg/kg groups, partial responders were among the patients with the lowest normalized peripheral clonal expansion, particularly in CD8+ T cells.

The sample consisted of CD4+ or CD8+ T cells sorted from blood, taken in a trial of the OX40 agonist ivuxolimab. This sequence originates from an adult with an advanced solid tumor such as melanoma, head and neck, liver or kidney cancer. Here the chain combines TRBV11-3 and TRBJ2-1; the junction holds 7 bases that match TRBD2. The bases read TGTGCCAGCAGCTTAGGGCTCACGGGGGGAGGGTCTTACAATGAGCAGTTCTTC. Translation gives CASSLGLTGGGSYNEQFF.